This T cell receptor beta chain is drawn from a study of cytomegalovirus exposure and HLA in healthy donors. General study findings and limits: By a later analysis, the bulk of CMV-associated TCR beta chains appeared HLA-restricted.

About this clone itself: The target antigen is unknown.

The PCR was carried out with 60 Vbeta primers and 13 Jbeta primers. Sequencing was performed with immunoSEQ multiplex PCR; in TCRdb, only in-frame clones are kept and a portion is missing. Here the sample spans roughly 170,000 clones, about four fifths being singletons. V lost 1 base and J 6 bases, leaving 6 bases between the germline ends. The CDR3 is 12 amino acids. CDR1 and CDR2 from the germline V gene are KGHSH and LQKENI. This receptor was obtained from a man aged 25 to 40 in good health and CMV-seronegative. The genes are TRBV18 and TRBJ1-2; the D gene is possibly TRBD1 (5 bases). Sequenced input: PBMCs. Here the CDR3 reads CASSPLGDGYTF. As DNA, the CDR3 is TGTGCCAGCTCACCACTAGGGGATGGCTACACCTTC.